Each of the 20 T cell receptor beta chains below was sequenced from the same sample in a study of blood T cell repertoires in COVID-19. Using immunoSEQ multiplex PCR, the repertoire was profiled, and TCRdb retains in-frame clones only, with some absent. The table lists over 350,000 clones, 87% of them singletons. The sample consisted of PBMCs or T cells enriched from blood (not recorded which). The receptors here all came from a woman under 30 with acute COVID-19.

V usage is TRBV7-2 and J usage is TRBJ2-7, with 10 bases that match TRBD2. From germline, CDR1 is SGHTA and CDR2 FQGNSA. V lost 2 bases and J lost 7; bases outside the gene matches: 8. The CDR3 contains 15 residues. The CDR3 DNA follows: TGTGCCAGCAGCTTATCGAGCGGGGGGGCGCGGGAGCAGTACTTC. It codes for CASSLSSGGAREQYF.

The gene calls are TRBV9 and TRBJ2-6; possible D gene TRBD2, 5 bases. Between the trimmed V and J ends, which lost 5 bases and 0 bases, there was a span of 15 bases. The CDR3 sequence is 17 residues long. CDR1 and CDR2 from the germline V gene are SGDLS and YYNGEE. This CDR3 is CASRRRSGSSGANVLTF. CDR3 in DNA: TGTGCCAGCAGGCGGAGGAGCGGATCCTCTGGGGCCAACGTCCTGACTTTC.

The chain recombines TRBV28 with TRBJ2-7, with D possibly being TRBD2 (5 bases). The CDR3 runs 15 residues. CDR1 is MDHEN and CDR2 is SYDVKM in the germline V gene. V gave up 7 bases and J gave up 1 base, with 17 bases separating them. The CDR3 sequence is CASNSIPGFSYEQYF. The CDR3 DNA reads as TGTGCCAGCAACTCCATCCCGGGGTTTTCCTACGAGCAGTACTTC.

This clone was seen only once. The rearrangement uses TRBV7-9 and TRBJ2-6; perhaps TRBD2 as D (5 bases). The CDR3 runs 15 residues. From germline, CDR1 is SEHNR and CDR2 FQNEAQ (reference sequence). V lost 5 bases, J lost 1 base, and 9 bases lay in between. CDR3: CASSHGGSGANVLTF. Here the CDR3 DNA reads TGTGCCAGCAGCCATGGCGGGTCTGGGGCCAACGTCCTGACTTTC.

The rearrangement uses TRBV4-1 and TRBJ2-7; D possibly corresponds to TRBD2 (6 bases). Germline V gene lookup returns CDR1 MGHRA and CDR2 YSYEKL. The CDR3 loop spans 15 amino acids. Trimming stripped 2 bases from V and 3 bases from J, with 14 bases between. The CDR3 is CASSQYSGSRYEQYF. CDR3 DNA: TGCGCCAGCAGCCAATACTCCGGGAGTCGCTACGAGCAGTACTTC.

This clone was picked up a small number of times. The chain links TRBV18 to TRBJ2-1; TRBD2 is a possible D gene (5 bases). The CDR3 is made up of 15 amino acids. Germline V gene lookup returns CDR1 KGHSH and CDR2 LQKENI. Deletions cut 2 bases from V and 8 bases from J, with 16 bases between. The CDR3 DNA is TGTGCCAGCTCACCAGGACCCCCGGGAATGGATGAGCAGTTCTTC. This codes for CASSPGPPGMDEQFF.

The chain uses TRBV7-9 and TRBJ2-7; D ambiguous. Trimming stripped 5 bases from V and 3 bases from J, with 8 bases between. This CDR3 spans 12 amino acids. Germline V gene data show CDR1 as SEHNR and CDR2 as FQNEAQ (reference sequence). CDR3 bases: TGTGCCAGCAGCGAGAAAAACTACGAGCAGTACTTC. Protein: CASSEKNYEQYF.

The J gene is TRBJ2-7, the V gene TRBV7-2, with a tentative D call TRBD2 (5 bases). Germline CDR1 and CDR2: SGHTA and FQGNSA. The V end lost 1 base, the J end lost 5 bases, and 6 bases lay between the germline ends. CDR3 length: 12 amino acids. CDR3 loop: CASSLVGNEQYF. The CDR3 nucleotides read TGTGCCAGCAGCTTAGTCGGGAACGAGCAGTACTTC.

The V gene is TRBV4-2, the J gene TRBJ2-2; 8 bases align to TRBD2. The CDR3 runs 18 residues. V lost 1 base and J lost 4; bases outside the gene matches: 11. CDR1 is LGHNA, CDR2 YNFKEQ, per germline. The CDR3 coding sequence is TGTGCCAGCAGCCAAGGGGGGCCGGGACTAGGCACCACCGGGGAGCTGTTTTTT. It specifies CASSQGGPGLGTTGELFF.

The chain recombines TRBV7-6 with TRBJ2-1; 9 bases agree with TRBD2. V was pared by 3 bases and J by 7 bases, with 22 bases of the junction left unmatched. The CDR3 has 20 amino acids. Germline V gene lookup returns CDR1 SGHVS and CDR2 FNYEAQ. This CDR3 is CASSLIRPWARGGAMNEQFF. The CDR3 region has the DNA TGTGCCAGCAGCTTGATTAGGCCATGGGCGCGCGGGGGGGCAATGAATGAGCAGTTCTTC.

The chain carries TRBV28 and TRBJ2-5; 7 bases agree with TRBD1. J gave up 5 bases and V 10 bases, and 16 bases lay outside the gene matches. This CDR3 comprises 15 residues. Germline CDR1 reads MDHEN; CDR2 reads SYDVKM. The CDR3 loop reads CATLDSKGARETQYF. In DNA form, the CDR3 reads TGTGCCACCCTTGACAGTAAGGGGGCGAGGGAGACCCAGTACTTC.

The chain is built from TRBV9 and TRBJ2-5, with 11 bases matching TRBD2. Trimming cost V 4 bases and J 3 bases; bases outside gene matches: 2. CDR1 is SGDLS and CDR2 is YYNGEE in the germline V gene. This CDR3 comprises 14 residues. This CDR3 is CASSTSGGKETQYF. The CDR3 DNA reads as TGTGCCAGCAGCACTAGCGGGGGAAAAGAGACCCAGTACTTC.

V is TRBV24-1 and J is TRBJ1-5; the D is unclear. Trimming stripped 0 bases from V and 9 bases from J, with 5 bases between. This CDR3 has 12 residues. Germline V lookup: CDR1 KGHDR, CDR2 SFDVKD. The CDR3 region has the DNA TGTGCCACCAGTGATTTGACCGGGCCCCAGCATTTT. Its translation is CATSDLTGPQHF.

J is TRBJ2-3 and V is TRBV6-4; 8 nucleotides line up with TRBD2. V lost 0 bases to trimming and J lost 4 bases; unmatched junction nucleotides: 6. The CDR3 is 16 residues long. In germline, CDR1 is MRHNA, CDR2 SNTAGT. The CDR3, as DNA: TGTGCCAGCAGTGACTCGTGGGGCGGGAGGTCAGATACGCAGTATTTT. Protein product: CASSDSWGGRSDTQYF.

The chain joins TRBV7-2 to TRBJ2-5; 7 bases map to TRBD2. V gave up 5 bases and J gave up 4 bases; unmatched junction bases: 13. The CDR3 sequence is 16 residues long. In germline, CDR1 is SGHTA, CDR2 FQGNSA. DNA for the CDR3: TGTGCCAGCAGCCCAATGCGGGAGAGGATCGGAGAGACCCAGTACTTC. This sequence encodes CASSPMRERIGETQYF.

The chain is built from TRBV5-6 and TRBJ1-1; D remains ambiguous. Germline V gene sequence: CDR1 SGHDT, CDR2 YYEEEE. This CDR3 has 16 amino acids. V dropped 2 bases and J dropped 4 bases, with 18 bases sitting between them. The CDR3 sequence: CASSFFAAGGSTEAFF. The CDR3, as DNA: TGTGCCAGCAGCTTTTTTGCGGCAGGCGGGAGCACTGAAGCTTTCTTT. The whole variable domain, filled in from reference TRBV5-6 and TRBJ1-1, reads DAGVTQSPTHLIKTRGQQVTLRCSPKSGHDTVSWYQQALGQGPQFIFQYYEEEERQRGNFPDRFSGHQFPNYSSELNVNALLLGDSALYLCASSFFAAGGSTEAFFGQGTRLTVV.

This sequence joins TRBV2 and TRBJ1-4; TRBD1 matches at 9 bases. CDR3 length: 18 amino acids. Germline CDR1 and CDR2: SNHLY and FYNNEI. Trimming at V came to 3 bases and at J to 1 base, leaving 9 bases not matched to a gene. The CDR3 loop reads CASSEEKQGARTNEKLFF. CDR3 in DNA: TGTGCCAGCAGTGAGGAGAAACAGGGGGCGAGAACTAATGAAAAACTGTTTTTT.

V gene TRBV6-5 combines with J gene TRBJ1-1, with D unresolved. The CDR3 has 11 residues. Per germline, CDR1 MNHEY and CDR2 SVGAGI. V gave up 7 bases and J gave up 3 bases, with 6 bases separating them. The CDR3 nucleotides read TGTGCCAGCATCGGAGACACTGAAGCTTTCTTT. As protein: CASIGDTEAFF.

The V call is TRBV13, the J call TRBJ2-1; 10 bases map to TRBD2. Trimming removed 5 bases from V and 2 bases from J; junction bases left unmatched: 15. Germline-derived CDR1 and CDR2 are PRHDT and FYEKMQ (reference sequence). The CDR3 sequence is 19 residues long. CDR3 coding DNA: TGTGCCAGCAGCCTACAGACCCTTATAGCGGGGGGTCCCTACAATGAGCAGTTCTTC. It specifies CASSLQTLIAGGPYNEQFF.

The V call is TRBV7-2, the J call TRBJ1-2; TRBD1 matches 8 bases. The CDR3 is 19 amino acids. In germline, CDR1 is SGHTA, CDR2 FQGNSA. V shed 0 bases, J shed 3 bases, and the junction held 15 bases outside the gene matches. The CDR3 loop is CASSLARPGTGGGDYGYTF. In DNA form, the CDR3 reads TGTGCCAGCAGCTTAGCGCGGCCCGGGACAGGAGGGGGAGACTATGGCTACACCTTC.